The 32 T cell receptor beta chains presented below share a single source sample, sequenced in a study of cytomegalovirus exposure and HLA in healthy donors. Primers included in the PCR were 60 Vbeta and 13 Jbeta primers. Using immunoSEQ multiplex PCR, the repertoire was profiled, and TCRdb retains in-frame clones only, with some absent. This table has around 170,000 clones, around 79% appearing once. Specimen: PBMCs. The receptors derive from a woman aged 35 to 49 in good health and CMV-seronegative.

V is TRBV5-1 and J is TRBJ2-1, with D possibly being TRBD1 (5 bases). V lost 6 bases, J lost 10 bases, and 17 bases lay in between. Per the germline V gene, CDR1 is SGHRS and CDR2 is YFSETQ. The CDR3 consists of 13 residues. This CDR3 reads CASTGQLGHEQFF. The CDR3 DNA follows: TGCGCCAGCACAGGGCAGCTTGGACACGAGCAGTTCTTC.

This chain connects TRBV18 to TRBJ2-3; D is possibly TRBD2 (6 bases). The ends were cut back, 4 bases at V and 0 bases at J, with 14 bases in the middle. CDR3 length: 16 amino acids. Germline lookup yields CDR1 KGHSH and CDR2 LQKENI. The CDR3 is CASSRALALSTDTQYF. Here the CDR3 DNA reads TGTGCCAGCTCACGGGCTCTAGCGTTGAGCACAGATACGCAGTATTTT.

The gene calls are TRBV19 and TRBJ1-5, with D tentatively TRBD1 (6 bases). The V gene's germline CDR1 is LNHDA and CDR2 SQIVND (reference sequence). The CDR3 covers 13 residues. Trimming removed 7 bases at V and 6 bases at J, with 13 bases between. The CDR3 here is CASTWGPVQPQHF. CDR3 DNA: TGTGCCAGTACTTGGGGGCCGGTTCAGCCCCAGCATTTT.

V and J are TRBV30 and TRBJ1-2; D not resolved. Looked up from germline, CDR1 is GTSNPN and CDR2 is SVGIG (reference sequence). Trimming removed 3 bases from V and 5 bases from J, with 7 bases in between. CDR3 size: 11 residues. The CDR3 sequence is CAWRSGYGYTF. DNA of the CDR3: TGTGCCTGGAGATCGGGTTATGGCTACACCTTC.

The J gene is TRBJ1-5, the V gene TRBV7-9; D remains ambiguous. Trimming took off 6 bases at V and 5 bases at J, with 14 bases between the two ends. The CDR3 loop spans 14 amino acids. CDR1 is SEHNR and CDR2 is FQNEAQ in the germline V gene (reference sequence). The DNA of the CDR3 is TGTGCCAGCAGGGGAGGTGGGATCGATCAGCCCCAGCATTTT. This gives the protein CASRGGGIDQPQHF.

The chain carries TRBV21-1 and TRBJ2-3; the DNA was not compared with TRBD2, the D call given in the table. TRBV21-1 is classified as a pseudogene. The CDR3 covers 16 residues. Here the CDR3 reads CASSKEAGGSTDTQYF. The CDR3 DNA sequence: TGTGCCAGCAGCAAAGAGGCGGGAGGTAGCACAGATACGCAGTATTTT.

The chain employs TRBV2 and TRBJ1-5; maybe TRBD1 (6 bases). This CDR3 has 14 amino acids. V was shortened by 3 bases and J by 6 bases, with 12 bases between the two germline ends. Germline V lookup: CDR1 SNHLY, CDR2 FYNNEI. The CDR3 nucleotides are TGTGCCAGCAGTGAGCAGGGGCGCGGTCAGCCCCAGCATTTT. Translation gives CASSEQGRGQPQHF.

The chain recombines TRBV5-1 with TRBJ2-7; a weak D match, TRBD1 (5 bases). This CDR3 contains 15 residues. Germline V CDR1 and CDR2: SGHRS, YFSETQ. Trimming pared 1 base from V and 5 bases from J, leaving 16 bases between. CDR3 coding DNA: TGCGCCAGCAGCTTGCTTCTAGGGGAATTCGACGAGCAGTACTTC. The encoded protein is CASSLLLGEFDEQYF. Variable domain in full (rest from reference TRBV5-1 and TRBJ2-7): KAGVTQTPRYLIKTRGQQVTLSCSPISGHRSVSWYQQTPGQGLQFLFEYFSETQRNKGNFPGRFSGRQFSNSRSEMNVSTLELGDSALYLCASSLLLGEFDEQYFGPGTRLTVT.

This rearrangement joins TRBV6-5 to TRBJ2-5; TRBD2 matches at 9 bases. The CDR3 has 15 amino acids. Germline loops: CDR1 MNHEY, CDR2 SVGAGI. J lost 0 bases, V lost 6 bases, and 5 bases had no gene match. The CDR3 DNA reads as TGTGCCAGCAGCCCGACTAGCGGTTACCAAGAGACCCAGTACTTC. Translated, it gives CASSPTSGYQETQYF.

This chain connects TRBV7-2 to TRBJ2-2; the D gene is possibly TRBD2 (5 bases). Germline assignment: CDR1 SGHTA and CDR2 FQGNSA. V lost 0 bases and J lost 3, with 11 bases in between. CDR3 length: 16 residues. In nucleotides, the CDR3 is TGTGCCAGCAGCTTAGCGCTGAGGCGGGACACCGGGGAGCTGTTTTTT. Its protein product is CASSLALRRDTGELFF. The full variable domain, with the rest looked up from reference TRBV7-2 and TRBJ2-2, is GAGVSQSPSNKVTEKGKDVELRCDPISGHTALYWYRQSLGQGLEFLIYFQGNSAPDKSGLPSDRFSAERTGGSVSTLTIQRTQQEDSAVYLCASSLALRRDTGELFFGEGSRLTVL.

The CDR3 DNA reads as TGTGCCAGCACGGCGGGGGGGAACGCAGATACGCAGTATTTT. It encodes CASTAGGNADTQYF. The V gene is TRBV7-9, the J gene TRBJ2-3; 9 nucleotides agree with TRBD2. Looked up from germline, CDR1 is SEHNR and CDR2 is FQNEAQ (reference sequence). V trimming: 7 bases; J trimming: 4 bases; junction bases outside the gene matches: 6. The length of the CDR3 is 14 residues.

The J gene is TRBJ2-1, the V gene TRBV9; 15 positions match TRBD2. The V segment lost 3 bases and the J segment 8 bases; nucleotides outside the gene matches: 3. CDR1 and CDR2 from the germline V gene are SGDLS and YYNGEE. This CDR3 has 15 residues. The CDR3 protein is CASSDGTSGRHEQFF. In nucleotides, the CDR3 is TGTGCCAGCAGCGACGGGACTAGCGGGAGGCATGAGCAGTTCTTC.

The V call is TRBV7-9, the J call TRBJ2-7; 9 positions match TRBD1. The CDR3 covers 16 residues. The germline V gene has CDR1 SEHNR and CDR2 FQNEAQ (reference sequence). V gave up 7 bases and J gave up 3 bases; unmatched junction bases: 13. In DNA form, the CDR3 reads TGTGCCAGCACCAAACCGCCCTGGACAGGGGTCTACGAGCAGTACTTC. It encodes CASTKPPWTGVYEQYF.

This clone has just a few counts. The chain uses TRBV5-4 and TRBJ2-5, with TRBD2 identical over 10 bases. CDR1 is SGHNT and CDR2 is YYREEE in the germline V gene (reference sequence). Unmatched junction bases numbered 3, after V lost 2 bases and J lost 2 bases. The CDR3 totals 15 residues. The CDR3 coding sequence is TGTGCCAGCAGCTTAACGACTAGCGGGCAAGAGACCCAGTACTTC. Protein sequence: CASSLTTSGQETQYF.

As DNA, the CDR3 is TGCGCCAGCAGCTTAGGGGCCGAGCAGTACTTC. It encodes CASSLGAEQYF. This chain connects TRBV5-1 to TRBJ2-7; perhaps TRBD1 as D (5 bases). The germline CDR1 and CDR2 sequences are SGHRS and YFSETQ. Trimming took 2 bases from V and 6 from J, leaving 6 bases between them. The CDR3 loop spans 11 amino acids.

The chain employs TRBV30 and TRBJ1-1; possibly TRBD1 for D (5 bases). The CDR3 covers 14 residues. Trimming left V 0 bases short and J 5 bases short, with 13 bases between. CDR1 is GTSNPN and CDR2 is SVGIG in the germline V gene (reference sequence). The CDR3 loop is CAWSVSGGVTEAFF. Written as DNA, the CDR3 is TGTGCCTGGAGTGTATCGGGGGGTGTGACTGAAGCTTTCTTT.

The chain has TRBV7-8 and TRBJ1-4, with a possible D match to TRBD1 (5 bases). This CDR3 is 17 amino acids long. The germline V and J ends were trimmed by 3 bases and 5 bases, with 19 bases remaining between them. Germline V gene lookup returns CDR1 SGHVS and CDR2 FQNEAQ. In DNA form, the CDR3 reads TGTGCCAGCAGCTTCTTAGGACGTATAGGGGTAAATGAAAAACTGTTTTTT. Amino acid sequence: CASSFLGRIGVNEKLFF.

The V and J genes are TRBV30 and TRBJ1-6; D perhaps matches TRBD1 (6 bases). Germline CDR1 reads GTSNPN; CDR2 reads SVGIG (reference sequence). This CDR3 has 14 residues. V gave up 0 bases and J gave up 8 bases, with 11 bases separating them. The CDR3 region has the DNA TGTGCCTGGAGTGTTTCTGGGGGCGATTCACCCCTCCACTTT. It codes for CAWSVSGGDSPLHF.

CDR3 protein: CASSQVSTSGSNTGELFF. The CDR3 DNA is TGTGCCAGCAGCCAAGTGTCGACTAGCGGATCGAACACCGGGGAGCTGTTTTTT. The V call is TRBV4-2, the J call TRBJ2-2; the match to TRBD2 covers 9 bases. There are 18 residues in the CDR3. CDR1 is LGHNA and CDR2 is YNFKEQ in the germline V gene. Trimming took 1 base from V and 0 from J; bases not matched to a gene: 6.

CDR3 in amino acids: CASSETHRGGYGYTF. DNA for the CDR3: TGTGCCAGCAGTGAAACCCATCGAGGGGGCTATGGCTACACCTTC. V usage is TRBV6-1 and J usage is TRBJ1-2, with D perhaps TRBD1 (6 bases). The V gene lost 2 bases and the J gene lost 4 bases, with 14 bases spanning the gap. There are 15 residues in the CDR3. The germline V gene encodes CDR1 MNHNS and CDR2 SASEGT.

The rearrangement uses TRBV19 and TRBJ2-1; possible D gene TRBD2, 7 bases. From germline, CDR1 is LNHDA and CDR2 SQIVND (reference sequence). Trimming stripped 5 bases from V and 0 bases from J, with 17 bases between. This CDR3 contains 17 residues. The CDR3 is CASSLFAGAPSYNEQFF. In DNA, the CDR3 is TGTGCCAGTAGTCTTTTTGCGGGGGCACCCTCCTACAATGAGCAGTTCTTC. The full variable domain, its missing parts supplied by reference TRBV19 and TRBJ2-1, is DGGITQSPKYLFRKEGQNVTLSCEQNLNHDAMYWYRQDPGQGLRLIYYSQIVNDFQKGDIAEGYSVSREKKESFPLTVTSAQKNPTAFYLCASSLFAGAPSYNEQFFGPGTRLTVL.

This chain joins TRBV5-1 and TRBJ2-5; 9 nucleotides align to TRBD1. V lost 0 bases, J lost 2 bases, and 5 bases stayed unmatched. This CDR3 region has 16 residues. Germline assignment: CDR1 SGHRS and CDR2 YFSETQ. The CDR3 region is CASSLAGQGGQETQYF. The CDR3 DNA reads TGCGCCAGCAGCTTGGCGGGACAGGGAGGGCAAGAGACCCAGTACTTC.

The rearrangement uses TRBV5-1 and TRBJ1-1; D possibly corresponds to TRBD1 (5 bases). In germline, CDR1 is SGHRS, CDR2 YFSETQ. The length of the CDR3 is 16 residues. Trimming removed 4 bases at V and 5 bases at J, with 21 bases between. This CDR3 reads CASSNRDLSFPTEAFF. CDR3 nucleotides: TGCGCCAGCAGCAACCGGGACTTAAGCTTTCCGACTGAAGCTTTCTTT. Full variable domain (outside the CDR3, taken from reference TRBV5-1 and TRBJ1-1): KAGVTQTPRYLIKTRGQQVTLSCSPISGHRSVSWYQQTPGQGLQFLFEYFSETQRNKGNFPGRFSGRQFSNSRSEMNVSTLELGDSALYLCASSNRDLSFPTEAFFGQGTRLTVV.

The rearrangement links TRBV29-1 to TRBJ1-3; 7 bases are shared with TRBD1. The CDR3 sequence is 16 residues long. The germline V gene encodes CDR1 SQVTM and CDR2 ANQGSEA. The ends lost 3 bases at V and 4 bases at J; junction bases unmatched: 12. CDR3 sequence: CSVECGRGRSGNTIYF. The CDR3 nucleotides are TGCAGCGTTGAGTGTGGTAGGGGGCGTTCGGGAAACACCATATATTTT.

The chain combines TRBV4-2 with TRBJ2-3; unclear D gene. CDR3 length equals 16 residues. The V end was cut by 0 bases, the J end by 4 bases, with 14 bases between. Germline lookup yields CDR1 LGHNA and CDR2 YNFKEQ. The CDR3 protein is CASSQELVAVSDTQYF. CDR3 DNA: TGTGCCAGCAGCCAAGAATTGGTGGCGGTATCAGATACGCAGTATTTT.

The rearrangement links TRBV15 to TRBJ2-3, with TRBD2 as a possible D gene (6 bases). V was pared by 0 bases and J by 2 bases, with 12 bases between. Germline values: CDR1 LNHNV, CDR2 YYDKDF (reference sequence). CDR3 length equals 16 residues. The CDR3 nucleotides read TGTGCCACCAGCAGAGATCATGGGAGGCTCACAGATACGCAGTATTTT. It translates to CATSRDHGRLTDTQYF.

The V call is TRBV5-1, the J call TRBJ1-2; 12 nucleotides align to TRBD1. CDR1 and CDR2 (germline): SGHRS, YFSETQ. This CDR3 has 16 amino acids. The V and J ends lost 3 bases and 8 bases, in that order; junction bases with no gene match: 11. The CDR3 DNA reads TGCGCCAGCAGCTCGCAGATCGGGACAGGGGGCGAAGGCTACACCTTC. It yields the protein CASSSQIGTGGEGYTF.

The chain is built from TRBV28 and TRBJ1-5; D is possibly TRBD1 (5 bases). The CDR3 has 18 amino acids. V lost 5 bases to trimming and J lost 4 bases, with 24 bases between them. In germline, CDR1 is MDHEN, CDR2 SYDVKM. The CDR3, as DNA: TGTGCCAGCAGTCCACCTAGATCTAGCACACGGGGGAATCAGCCCCAGCATTTT. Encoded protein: CASSPPRSSTRGNQPQHF.

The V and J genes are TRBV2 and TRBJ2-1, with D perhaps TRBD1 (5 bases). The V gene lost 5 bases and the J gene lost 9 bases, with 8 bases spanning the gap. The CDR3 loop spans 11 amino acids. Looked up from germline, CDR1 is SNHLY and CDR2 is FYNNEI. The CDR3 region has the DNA TGTGCCAGCAGTCTACAGGTTGAGCAGTTCTTC. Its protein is CASSLQVEQFF.

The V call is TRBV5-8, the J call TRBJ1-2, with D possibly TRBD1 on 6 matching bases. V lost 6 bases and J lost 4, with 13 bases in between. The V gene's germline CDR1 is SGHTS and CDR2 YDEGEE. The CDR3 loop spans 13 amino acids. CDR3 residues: CASNRDITYGYTF. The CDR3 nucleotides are TGTGCCAGCAACCGGGACATAACCTATGGCTACACCTTC. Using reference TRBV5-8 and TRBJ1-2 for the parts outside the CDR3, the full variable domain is EAGVTQSPTHLIKTRGQQATLRCSPISGHTSVYWYQQALGLGLQFLLWYDEGEERNRGNFPPRFSGRQFPNYSSELNVNALELEDSALYLCASNRDITYGYTFGSGTRLTVV.

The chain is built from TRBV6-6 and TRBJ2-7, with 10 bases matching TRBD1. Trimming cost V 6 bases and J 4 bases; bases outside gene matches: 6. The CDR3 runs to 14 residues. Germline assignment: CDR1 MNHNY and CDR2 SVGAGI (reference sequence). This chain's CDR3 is CASSLDRGVYEQYF. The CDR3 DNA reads TGTGCCAGCAGCCTGGACAGGGGGGTATACGAGCAGTACTTC.

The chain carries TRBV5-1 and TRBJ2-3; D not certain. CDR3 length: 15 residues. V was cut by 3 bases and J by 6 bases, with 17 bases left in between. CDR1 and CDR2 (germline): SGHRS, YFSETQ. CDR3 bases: TGCGCCAGCAGCTCCCGCGACTCGGCAATTGATACGCAGTATTTT. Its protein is CASSSRDSAIDTQYF.